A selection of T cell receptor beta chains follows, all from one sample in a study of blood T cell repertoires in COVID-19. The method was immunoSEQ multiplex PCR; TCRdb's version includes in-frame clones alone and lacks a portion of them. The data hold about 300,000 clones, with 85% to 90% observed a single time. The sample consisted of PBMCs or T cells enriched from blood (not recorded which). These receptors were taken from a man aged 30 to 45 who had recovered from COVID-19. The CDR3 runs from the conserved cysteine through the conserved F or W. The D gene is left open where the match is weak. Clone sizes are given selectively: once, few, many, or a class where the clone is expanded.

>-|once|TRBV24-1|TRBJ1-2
CATSESQNYGYTF
TGTGCCACCAGTGAATCCCAGAACTATGGCTACACCTTC
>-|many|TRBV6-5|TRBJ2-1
CASRSERSGLNEQFF
TGTGCCAGCCGAAGTGAACGAAGCGGGCTAAATGAGCAGTTCTTC
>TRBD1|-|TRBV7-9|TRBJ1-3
CASSQDRGKDTIYF
TGTGCCAGCAGCCAGGACAGGGGGAAAGACACCATATATTTT
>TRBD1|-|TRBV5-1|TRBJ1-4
CASSLFLNRGRESTEKLFF
TGCGCCAGCAGCCTCTTCTTGAACAGGGGGCGCGAATCGACTGAAAAACTGTTTTTT
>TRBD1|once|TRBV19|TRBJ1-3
CASRDTGGSGNTIYF
TGTGCCAGTAGGGACACAGGGGGCTCTGGAAACACCATATATTTT
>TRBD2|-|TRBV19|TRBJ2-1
CASSFGTRYEQFF
TGTGCCAGTAGTTTCGGGACTAGGTATGAGCAGTTCTTC
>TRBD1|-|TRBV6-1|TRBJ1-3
CASSDWTGLSGNTIYF
TGTGCCAGCAGTGACTGGACAGGACTATCTGGAAACACCATATATTTT
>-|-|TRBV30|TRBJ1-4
CAWSGEAVTTNEKLFF
TGTGCCTGGTCGGGTGAGGCCGTTACAACTAATGAAAAACTGTTTTTT
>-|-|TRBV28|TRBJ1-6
CASRVAKGINSPLHF
TGTGCCAGCAGGGTGGCGAAGGGGATTAATTCACCCCTCCACTTT
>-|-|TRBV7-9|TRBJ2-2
CASSAAVSSTGELFF
TGTGCCAGCAGCGCCGCGGTCTCGAGTACCGGGGAGCTGTTTTTT
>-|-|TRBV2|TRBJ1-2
CASTEGVEGYTF
TGTGCCAGCACCGAAGGTGTGGAGGGCTACACCTTC
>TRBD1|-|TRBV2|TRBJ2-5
CASHRDRQETQYF
TGTGCCAGCCACCGGGACAGACAAGAGACCCAGTACTTC
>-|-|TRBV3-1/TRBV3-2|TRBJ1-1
CASSQVISVGAFF
TGTGCCAGCAGCCAAGTAATCTCGGTCGGAGCTTTCTTT
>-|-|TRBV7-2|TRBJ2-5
CASSLAPELDF
TGTGCCAGCAGCTTAGCGCCGGAGTTAGACTTC
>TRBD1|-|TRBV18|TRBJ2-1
CASSPWDRNNEQFF
TGTGCCAGCTCACCATGGGACAGGAACAATGAGCAGTTCTTC
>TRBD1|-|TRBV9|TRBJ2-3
CASSLGGSYTDTQYF
TGTGCCAGCAGCTTAGGGGGCAGTTACACAGATACGCAGTATTTT
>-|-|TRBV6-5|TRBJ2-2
CASSSHGKVTGELFF
TGTGCCAGCAGCTCGCACGGGAAGGTCACCGGGGAGCTGTTTTTT
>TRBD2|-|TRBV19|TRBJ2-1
CASSITRTSGSNEQFF
TGTGCCAGTAGTATTACCCGGACTAGCGGGAGCAATGAGCAGTTCTTC
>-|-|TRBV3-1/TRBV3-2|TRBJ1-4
CASSQRTANEKLFF
TGTGCCAGCAGCCAAAGGACAGCTAATGAAAAACTGTTTTTT
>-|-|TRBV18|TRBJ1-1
CASSLGGGAETEAFF
TGTGCCAGCTCACTAGGCGGGGGCGCAGAAACTGAAGCTTTCTTT
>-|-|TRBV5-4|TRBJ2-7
CASSSTLAYEQYF
TGTGCCAGCAGCTCAACTCTAGCCTACGAGCAGTACTTC
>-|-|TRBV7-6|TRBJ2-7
CASSRTGIGAYEQYF
TGTGCCAGCAGCCGCACGGGTATCGGGGCCTACGAGCAGTACTTC
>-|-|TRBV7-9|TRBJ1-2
CASSQNNAYGYTF
TGTGCCAGCAGCCAGAACAACGCCTATGGCTACACCTTC
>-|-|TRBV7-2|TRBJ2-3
CASSIQTWTDTQYF
TGTGCCAGCAGCATCCAGACTTGGACAGATACGCAGTATTTT
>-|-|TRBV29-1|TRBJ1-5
CSVSGTPRGGQPQHF
TGCAGCGTTTCCGGGACGCCGAGGGGGGGTCAGCCCCAGCATTTT
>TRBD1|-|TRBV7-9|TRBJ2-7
CASSLGQGAIYEQYF
TGTGCCAGCAGCCTGGGACAGGGGGCGATCTACGAGCAGTACTTC
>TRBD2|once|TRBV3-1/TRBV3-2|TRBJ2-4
CASSQVSGGIQYF
TGTGCCAGCAGCCAAGTATCGGGGGGCATTCAGTACTTC
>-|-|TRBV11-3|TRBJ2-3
CASSSHGVGDTQYF
TGTGCCAGCAGCTCCCACGGAGTTGGAGATACGCAGTATTTT